This T cell receptor (beta chain) was identified during a study of CD8+ T cells in alopecia areata. V dropped 6 bases and J dropped 3 bases, with 12 bases sitting between them. This CDR3 is 13 amino acids long. Germline V lookup: CDR1 SQVTM, CDR2 ANQGSEA. The treatment here: oral pan-JAK inhibitor, 5-10 mg twice daily. Reverse transcription of extracted RNA yielded cDNA, which provided the sequencing template. The method was immunoSEQ multiplex PCR; TCRdb's version includes in-frame clones alone and lacks a portion of them. Of 98,000 or so clones listed, approximately 66% are singletons. Here the sequenced sample was CD8+ T cells sorted from blood, taken at week 4, from a patient treated with tofacitinib. The V call is TRBV29-1, the J call TRBJ1-5; D gene unclear. This sequence was found in a human donor with alopecia areata. CDR3 coding DNA: TGCAGCGTCCTGAGTGGAGACAATCAGCCCCAGCATTTT. Protein sequence: CSVLSGDNQPQHF.